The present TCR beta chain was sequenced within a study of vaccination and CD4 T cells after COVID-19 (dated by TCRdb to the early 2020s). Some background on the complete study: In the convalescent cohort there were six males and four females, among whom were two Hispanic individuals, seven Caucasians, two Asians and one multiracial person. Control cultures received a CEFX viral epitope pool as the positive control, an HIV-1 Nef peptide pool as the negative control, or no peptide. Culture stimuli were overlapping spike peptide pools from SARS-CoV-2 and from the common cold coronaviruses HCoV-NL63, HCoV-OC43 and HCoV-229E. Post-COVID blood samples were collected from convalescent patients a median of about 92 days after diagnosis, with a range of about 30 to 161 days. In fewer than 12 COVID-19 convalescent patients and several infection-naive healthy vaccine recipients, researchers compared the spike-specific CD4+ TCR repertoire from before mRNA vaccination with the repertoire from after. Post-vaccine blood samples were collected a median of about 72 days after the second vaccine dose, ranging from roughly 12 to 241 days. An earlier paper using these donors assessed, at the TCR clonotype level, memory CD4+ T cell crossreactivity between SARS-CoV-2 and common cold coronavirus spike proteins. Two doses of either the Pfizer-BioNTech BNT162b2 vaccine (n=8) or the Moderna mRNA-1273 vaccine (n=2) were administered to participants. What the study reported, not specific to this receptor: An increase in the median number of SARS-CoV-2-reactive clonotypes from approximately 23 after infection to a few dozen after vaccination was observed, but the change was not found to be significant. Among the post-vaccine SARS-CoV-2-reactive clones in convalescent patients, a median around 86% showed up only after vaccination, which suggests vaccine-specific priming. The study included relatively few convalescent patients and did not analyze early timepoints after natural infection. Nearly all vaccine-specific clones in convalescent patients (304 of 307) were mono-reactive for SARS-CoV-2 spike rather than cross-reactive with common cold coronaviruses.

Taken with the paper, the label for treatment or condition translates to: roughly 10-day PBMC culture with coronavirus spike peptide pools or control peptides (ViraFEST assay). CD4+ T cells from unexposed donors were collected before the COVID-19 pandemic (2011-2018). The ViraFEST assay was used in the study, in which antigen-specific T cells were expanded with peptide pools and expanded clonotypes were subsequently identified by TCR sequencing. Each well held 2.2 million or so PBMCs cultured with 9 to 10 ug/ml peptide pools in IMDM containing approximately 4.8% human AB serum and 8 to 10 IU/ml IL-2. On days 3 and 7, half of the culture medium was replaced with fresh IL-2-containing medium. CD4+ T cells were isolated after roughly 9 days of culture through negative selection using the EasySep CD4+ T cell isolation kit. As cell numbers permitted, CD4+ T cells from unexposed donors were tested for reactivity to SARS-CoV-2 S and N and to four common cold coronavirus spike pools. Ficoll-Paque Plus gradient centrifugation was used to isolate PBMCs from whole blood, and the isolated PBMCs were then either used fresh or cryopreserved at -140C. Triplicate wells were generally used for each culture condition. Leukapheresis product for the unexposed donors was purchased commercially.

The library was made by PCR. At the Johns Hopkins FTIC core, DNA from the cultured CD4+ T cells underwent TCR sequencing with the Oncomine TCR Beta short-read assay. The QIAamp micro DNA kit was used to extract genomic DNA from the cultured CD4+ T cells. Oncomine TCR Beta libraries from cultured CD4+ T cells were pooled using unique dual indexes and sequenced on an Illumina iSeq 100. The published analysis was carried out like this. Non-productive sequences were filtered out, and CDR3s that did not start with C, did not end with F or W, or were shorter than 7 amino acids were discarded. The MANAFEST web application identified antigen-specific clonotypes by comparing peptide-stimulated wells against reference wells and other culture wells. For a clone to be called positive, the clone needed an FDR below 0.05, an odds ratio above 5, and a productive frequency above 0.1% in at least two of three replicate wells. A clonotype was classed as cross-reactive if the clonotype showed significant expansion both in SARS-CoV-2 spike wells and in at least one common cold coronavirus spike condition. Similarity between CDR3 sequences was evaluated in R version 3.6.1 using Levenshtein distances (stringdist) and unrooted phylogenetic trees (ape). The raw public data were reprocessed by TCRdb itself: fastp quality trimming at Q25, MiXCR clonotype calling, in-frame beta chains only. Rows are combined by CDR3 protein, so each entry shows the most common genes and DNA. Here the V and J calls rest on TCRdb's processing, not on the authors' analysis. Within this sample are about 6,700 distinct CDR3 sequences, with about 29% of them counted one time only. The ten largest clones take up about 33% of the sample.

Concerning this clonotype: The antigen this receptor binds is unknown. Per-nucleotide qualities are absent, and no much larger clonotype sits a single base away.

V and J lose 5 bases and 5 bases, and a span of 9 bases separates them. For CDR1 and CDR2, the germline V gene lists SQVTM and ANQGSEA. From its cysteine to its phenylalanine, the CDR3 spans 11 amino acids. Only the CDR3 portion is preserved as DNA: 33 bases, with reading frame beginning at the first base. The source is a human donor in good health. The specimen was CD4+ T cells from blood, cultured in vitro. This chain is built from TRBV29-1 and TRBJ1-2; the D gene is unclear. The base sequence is TGCAGCGTTCTCGGGCCTTATGGCTACACCTTC. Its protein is CSVLGPYGYTF.